The sequence of this T cell receptor (beta chain) was determined in a study of T cell responses to AZD1222 COVID-19 vaccine. Findings and limits, study-wide: Repertoires were obtained only post-peak T cell response. Females made up more of the donors, who were largely white British, and clonal diversity may have come out too low. Epitopes outside B.1.351 and B.1.1.7 mutated regions reportedly drew nearly half of spike TCRs. Spike-specific TCR breadth and depth were elevated following two AZD1222 doses.

The CDR3 spans 15 residues. CDR1 is SGHTA, CDR2 FQGNSA, per germline. J was trimmed by 4 bases and V by 4 bases; bases with no gene match: 5. Comments on this clone: Antigen: not known.

Here immunoSEQ multiplex PCR was the method, and the copy in TCRdb shows in-frame clones only, minus some. The table has some 130,000 clones, roughly nine tenths seen once. The clonotype comes from an adult in good health. This chain uses TRBV7-2 with TRBJ2-1; 9 nucleotides line up with TRBD2. This material consisted of peripheral blood, taken on day 0 of AZD1222 vaccination. The CDR3 bases are TGTGCCAGCAGCTCCCAGCGGGGGGTTTACAATGAGCAGTTCTTC. It codes for CASSSQRGVYNEQFF.